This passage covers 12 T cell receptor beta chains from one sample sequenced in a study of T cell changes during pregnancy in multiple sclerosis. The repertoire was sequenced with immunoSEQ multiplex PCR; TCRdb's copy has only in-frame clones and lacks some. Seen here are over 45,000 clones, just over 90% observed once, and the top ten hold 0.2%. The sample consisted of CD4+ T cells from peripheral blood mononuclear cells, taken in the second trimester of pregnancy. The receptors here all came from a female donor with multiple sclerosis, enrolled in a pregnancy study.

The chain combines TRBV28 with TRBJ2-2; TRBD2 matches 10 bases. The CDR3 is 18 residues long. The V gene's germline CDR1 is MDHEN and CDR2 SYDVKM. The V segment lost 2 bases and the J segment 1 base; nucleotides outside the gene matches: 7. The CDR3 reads CASSLTAGGVQNTGELFF. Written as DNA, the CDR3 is TGTGCCAGCAGTTTAACAGCGGGGGGGGTCCAGAACACCGGGGAGCTGTTTTTT. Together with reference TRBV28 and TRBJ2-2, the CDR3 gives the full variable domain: DVKVTQSSRYLVKRTGEKVFLECVQDMDHENMFWYRQDPGLGLRLIYFSYDVKMKEKGDIPEGYSVSREKKERFSLILESASTNQTSMYLCASSLTAGGVQNTGELFFGEGSRLTVL.

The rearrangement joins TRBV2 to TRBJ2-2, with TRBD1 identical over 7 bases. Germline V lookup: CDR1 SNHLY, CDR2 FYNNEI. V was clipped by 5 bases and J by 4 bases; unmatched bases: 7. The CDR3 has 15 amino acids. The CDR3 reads CASSRKTGSTGELFF. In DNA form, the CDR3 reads TGTGCCAGCAGTCGGAAGACAGGGAGCACCGGGGAGCTGTTTTTT.

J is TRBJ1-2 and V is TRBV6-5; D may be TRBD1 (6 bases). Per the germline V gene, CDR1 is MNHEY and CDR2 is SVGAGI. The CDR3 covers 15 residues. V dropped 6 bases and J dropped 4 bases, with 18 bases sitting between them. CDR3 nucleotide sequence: TGTGCCAGCAGACGAGCCCCCACAGGGATCTATGGCTACACCTTC. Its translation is CASRRAPTGIYGYTF.

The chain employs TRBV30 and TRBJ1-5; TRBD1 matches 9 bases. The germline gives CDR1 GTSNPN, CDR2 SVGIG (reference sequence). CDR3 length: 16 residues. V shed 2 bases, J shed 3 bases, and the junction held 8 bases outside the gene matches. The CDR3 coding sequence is TGTGCCTGGAGTAGGGAAGGACAGGGGTACAATCAGCCCCAGCATTTT. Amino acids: CAWSREGQGYNQPQHF.

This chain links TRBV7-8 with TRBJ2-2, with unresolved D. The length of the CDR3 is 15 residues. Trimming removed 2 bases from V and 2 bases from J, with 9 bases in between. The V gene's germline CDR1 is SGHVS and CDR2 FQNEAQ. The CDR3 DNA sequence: TGTGCCAGCAGCTTATTTTGGCCAAACACCGGGGAGCTGTTTTTT. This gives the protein CASSLFWPNTGELFF.

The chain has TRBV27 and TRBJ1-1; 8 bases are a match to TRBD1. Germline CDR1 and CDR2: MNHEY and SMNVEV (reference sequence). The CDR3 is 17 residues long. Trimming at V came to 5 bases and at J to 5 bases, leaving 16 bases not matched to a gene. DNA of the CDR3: TGTGCCAGCAGTAGAAAAATCCCAGGGGGCGCAGGAACTGAAGCTTTCTTT. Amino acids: CASSRKIPGGAGTEAFF.

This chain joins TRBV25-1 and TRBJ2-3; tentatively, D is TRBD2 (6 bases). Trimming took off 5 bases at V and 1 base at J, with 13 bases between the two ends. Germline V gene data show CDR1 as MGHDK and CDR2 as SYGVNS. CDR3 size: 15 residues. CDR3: CASSRSSGGTDTQYF. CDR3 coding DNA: TGTGCCAGCAGTAGAAGTTCGGGAGGCACAGATACGCAGTATTTT.

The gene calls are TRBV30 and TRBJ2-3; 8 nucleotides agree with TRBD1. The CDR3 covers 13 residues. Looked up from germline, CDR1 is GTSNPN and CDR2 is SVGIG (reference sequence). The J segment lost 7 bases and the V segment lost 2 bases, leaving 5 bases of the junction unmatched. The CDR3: CAWSPDRVNTQYF. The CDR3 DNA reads TGTGCCTGGAGTCCGGACAGGGTCAATACGCAGTATTTT.

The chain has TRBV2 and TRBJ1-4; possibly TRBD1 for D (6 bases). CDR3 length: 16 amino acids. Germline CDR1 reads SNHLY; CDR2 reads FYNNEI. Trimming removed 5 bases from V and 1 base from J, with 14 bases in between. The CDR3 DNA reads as TGTGCCAGCAGTACCTACAGGGTAGGAACTAATGAAAAACTGTTTTTT. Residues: CASSTYRVGTNEKLFF.

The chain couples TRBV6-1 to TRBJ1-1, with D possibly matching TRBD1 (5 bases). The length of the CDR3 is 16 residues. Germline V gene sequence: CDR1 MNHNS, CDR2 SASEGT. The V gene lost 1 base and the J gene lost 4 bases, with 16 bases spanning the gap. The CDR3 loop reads CASSEGRLGRGTEAFF. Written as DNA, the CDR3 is TGTGCCAGCAGTGAAGGCCGCCTGGGAAGGGGCACTGAAGCTTTCTTT.

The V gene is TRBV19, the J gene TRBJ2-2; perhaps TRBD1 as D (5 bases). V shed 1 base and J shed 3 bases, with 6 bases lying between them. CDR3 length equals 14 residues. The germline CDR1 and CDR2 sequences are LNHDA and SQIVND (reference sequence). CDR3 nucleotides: TGTGCCAGTAGTATAGCACAGGACACCGGGGAGCTGTTTTTT. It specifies CASSIAQDTGELFF. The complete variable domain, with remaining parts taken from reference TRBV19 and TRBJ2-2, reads DGGITQSPKYLFRKEGQNVTLSCEQNLNHDAMYWYRQDPGQGLRLIYYSQIVNDFQKGDIAEGYSVSREKKESFPLTVTSAQKNPTAFYLCASSIAQDTGELFFGEGSRLTVL.

The CDR3 region has the DNA TGTGCCAGCTCTAGACTCGGAGGGGAGAACACTGAAGCTTTCTTT. Protein: CASSRLGGENTEAFF. V is TRBV6-1 and J is TRBJ1-1; possible D gene TRBD1, 5 bases. The germline V gene encodes CDR1 MNHNS and CDR2 SASEGT. Deletions cut 8 bases from V and 1 base from J, with 17 bases between. CDR3 length: 15 amino acids.